The table lists the clone carrying this T cell receptor beta chain with many counts. Its antigen is undetermined. The data belong to a study of neurological immune-mediated disorders. Study background: Among approximately 34 multiple sclerosis patients, about 30 were relapsing-remitting and 3 were secondary progressive.

Findings of the study overall: In HTLV-1-associated myelopathy, TCR clonal expansion was greatest, and in multiple sclerosis it was least, below healthy controls. The multiple sclerosis repertoire cluster had no association with any clinical or MRI feature. Grouping of repertoires by phylogeny put those of 18 of 34 multiple sclerosis patients into a single related-CDR3 cluster, a possible signature.

V was trimmed by 5 bases and J by 0 bases, leaving 14 bases between them. CDR3 length equals 15 residues. Germline V lookup: CDR1 DFQATT, CDR2 SNEGSKA (reference sequence). TCRdb ran MiXCR on the 5' RACE reads and lists one entry per CDR3 protein. The table records roughly 60,000 distinct CDR3 sequences, over 3.5% of them present only once. The clonotype comes from a woman between 40 and 50 years old with multiple sclerosis. This chain connects TRBV20-1 to TRBJ1-5, with D hard to call. Sequenced input: CD4+ T cells from blood. CDR3 amino acids: CSAAAAGNSNQPQHF. The CDR3 nucleotides are TGCAGTGCTGCGGCGGCAGGCAATAGCAATCAGCCCCAGCATTTT.